The present T cell receptor beta chain was sequenced within a study of patients and donors after allogeneic stem cell transplantation. TCRdb re-derived calls from the RT-PCR reads in MiXCR, one entry per CDR3 protein. The profile shows about 410,000 distinct CDR3 sequences, roughly 16% of them singletons. Germline-derived CDR1 and CDR2 are SNHLY and FYNNEI. V lost 2 bases, J lost 8 bases, and 8 bases stayed unmatched. CDR3 length: 15 amino acids. J is TRBJ2-1 and V is TRBV2, with 8 bases that match TRBD2. This receptor was taken from a human donor who was either an allogeneic HSCT recipient or a stem cell or donor lymphocyte infusion donor (not recorded which). It is not recorded whose cells these are; they may come from a transplant donor. Specimen: blood, either unsorted or a sorted T cell fraction (not recorded which). The CDR3 DNA reads TGTGCCAGCAGTGAACCGGGGGGGCCGGTCGATGAGCAGTTCTTC. Translated: CASSEPGGPVDEQFF.